The rows below give T cell receptor beta chains drawn from one sample of a study of blood T cells in healthy people across ages. TCRdb analysed the 5' RACE reads with MiXCR anew, one entry per CDR3 protein. The sample lists roughly 650,000 distinct CDR3 sequences; 32% were seen once. Source material: blood. These receptors all stem from a woman older than 75 in good health. Each CDR3 is given with its conserved first and last residue. Fields, in order: V gene, D gene, J gene, clone size, CDR3 protein, CDR3 DNA. A D gene is named only where the DNA matches it firmly. The size field is filled for only some rows; it gives once, few, many or a size class.

>TRBV18|-|TRBJ2-4|many
CASSPLDRRVDIQYF
TGTGCCAGCTCACCGCTAGACAGGAGGGTGGACATTCAGTACTTC
>TRBV5-1|TRBD2|TRBJ2-3|many
CASSYRNTSGSSSDTQYF
TGCGCCAGCAGCTATAGAAATACTAGCGGGAGCTCATCCGATACGCAGTATTTT
>TRBV6-1|-|TRBJ2-7|many
CATETSASSYEQYF
TGTGCCACTGAGACTTCCGCGAGCTCCTACGAGCAGTACTTC
>TRBV30|-|TRBJ2-1|-
CAWSVLGRTTNEQFF
TGTGCCTGGAGTGTACTGGGTCGGACCACCAATGAGCAGTTCTTC
>TRBV7-2|-|TRBJ1-1|many
CASSLARVNTEAFF
TGTGCCAGCAGCCTTGCTAGAGTGAACACTGAAGCTTTCTTT
>TRBV3-1|TRBD1|TRBJ1-2|many
CASKGTVYGYTF
TGTGCCAGCAAAGGGACAGTTTATGGCTACACCTTC
>TRBV4-3|-|TRBJ1-1|many
CASSRRQAGEAFF
TGCGCCAGCAGCCGCCGCCAAGCGGGTGAAGCTTTCTTT
>TRBV7-9|-|TRBJ2-1|many
CASSLSADNEQFF
TGTGCCAGCAGCTTAAGCGCGGACAATGAGCAGTTCTTC
>TRBV3-1|-|TRBJ2-3|many
CASSQIGGYTDTQYF
TGTGCCAGCAGCCAAATAGGGGGATACACAGATACGCAGTATTTT
>TRBV10-3|-|TRBJ1-5|-
CAISAAGDNQPQHF
TGTGCCATCAGTGCCGCAGGCGATAATCAGCCCCAGCATTTT
>TRBV27|-|TRBJ1-4|-
CASRLPDNEKLFF
TGTGCCAGCAGGCTCCCGGATAATGAAAAACTGTTTTTT
>TRBV5-1|TRBD2|TRBJ2-1|many
CASSPTSGRDNEQFF
TGCGCCAGCAGCCCGACTAGCGGGAGAGACAATGAGCAGTTCTTC
>TRBV20-1|-|TRBJ2-5|many
CSARRPSQETQYF
TGCAGTGCTAGGAGACCCTCCCAAGAGACCCAGTACTTC
>TRBV20-1|TRBD2|TRBJ2-1|-
CSAREGGGSWLSYNEQFF
TGCAGTGCTAGAGAGGGGGGGGGATCCTGGCTATCCTACAATGAACAGTTCTTC
>TRBV7-7|TRBD2|TRBJ2-3|-
CAGSLGLASTDTQYF
TGTGCCGGCAGCTTGGGACTAGCGAGCACAGATACGCAGTATTTT
>TRBV5-1|-|TRBJ2-2|-
CASSHPTGLGGELFF
TGCGCCAGCAGCCACCCGACGGGGCTAGGAGGGGAGCTGTTTTTT
>TRBV6-2/TRBV6-3|-|TRBJ2-1|once
CASSTPEGSYNEQFF
TGTGCCAGCAGTACCCCCGAAGGCTCCTACAATGAGCAGTTCTTC
>TRBV7-2|TRBD1|TRBJ1-1|-
CASSPRTGFVGKEAFF
TGTGCCAGCAGCCCTAGGACAGGGTTCGTGGGTAAGGAAGCTTTCTTT
>TRBV29-1|-|TRBJ1-2|-
CSVLNPGFGGHGYTF
TGCAGCGTTCTCAACCCCGGCTTTGGGGGGCACGGCTACACCTTC
>TRBV7-2|TRBD2|TRBJ2-5|-
CASSDPSGSLFEETQYF
TGTGCCAGCAGCGACCCTAGCGGGAGCTTATTTGAAGAGACCCAGTACTTC
>TRBV6-1|TRBD1|TRBJ2-1|many
CASSVFPGTGGNEQFF
TGTGCCAGCAGTGTTTTTCCCGGGACAGGGGGCAATGAGCAGTTCTTC
>TRBV2|TRBD1|TRBJ1-2|many
CASSEGQGGGYTF
TGTGCCAGCAGTGAAGGACAGGGAGGCGGCTACACCTTC
>TRBV13|TRBD1|TRBJ1-1|-
CTSSPARGTEAFF
TGTACCAGCAGCCCAGCCAGGGGGACTGAAGCTTTCTTT
>TRBV5-1|TRBD1|TRBJ1-1|-
CASSPYTGTGELEAFF
TGCGCCAGCAGCCCTTATACTGGGACAGGGGAACTTGAAGCTTTCTTT
>TRBV7-2|-|TRBJ1-1|many
CASSLVRGREAFF
TGTGCCAGCAGCTTAGTCCGGGGGAGGGAAGCTTTCTTT
>TRBV3-1|-|TRBJ2-7|many
CASSSARGEQYF
TGTGCCAGCAGCTCAGCGAGGGGTGAGCAGTACTTC
>TRBV12-3/TRBV12-4|-|TRBJ2-1|many
CASSLSVDEQFF
TGTGCCAGCAGTTTATCCGTGGATGAGCAGTTCTTC
>TRBV28|-|TRBJ2-5|many
CASSFIGQGRETQYF
TGTGCCAGCAGTTTCATAGGCCAGGGGCGAGAGACCCAGTACTTC
>TRBV12-3/TRBV12-4|-|TRBJ2-2|few
CASSFSRAGELFF
TGTGCCAGCAGTTTCTCCAGGGCCGGGGAGCTGTTTTTT
>TRBV7-2|-|TRBJ2-5|-
CANSKQGGEETRYF
TGTGCCAACAGCAAACAGGGTGGGGAAGAGACCCGGTACTTC
>TRBV18|TRBD1|TRBJ1-1|few
CASSPKQGGTTTTEAFF
TGTGCCAGCTCACCAAAGCAAGGGGGCACCACTACTACTGAAGCTTTCTTT
>TRBV7-2|-|TRBJ1-2|-
CASRSPGTLTGYTF
TGTGCCAGCAGATCCCCTGGGACTTTAACTGGCTACACCTTC
>TRBV5-1|TRBD1|TRBJ1-1|-
CASSFQGQGARPEAFF
TGCGCCAGCAGCTTTCAGGGACAGGGGGCGCGGCCTGAAGCTTTCTTT
>TRBV9|TRBD2|TRBJ2-5|many
CASSVLAGDYQETQYF
TGTGCCAGCAGCGTGTTGGCGGGGGACTATCAAGAGACCCAGTACTTC
>TRBV12-3/TRBV12-4|-|TRBJ1-6|-
CASSSSAGSPLHF
TGTGCCAGCAGTTCCTCGGCCGGATCACCCCTCCACTTT
>TRBV15|-|TRBJ2-1|many
CATSRDSSNEQFF
TGTGCCACCAGCAGAGATTCTAGCAATGAGCAGTTCTTC
>TRBV7-3|-|TRBJ1-1|many
CASSSSGQGTEAFF
TGTGCCAGCAGCTCCTCCGGACAAGGCACTGAAGCTTTCTTT
>TRBV7-2|-|TRBJ2-7|many
CASSLVGQTDEQYF
TGTGCCAGCAGCTTAGTCGGACAGACCGACGAGCAGTACTTC
>TRBV5-1|-|TRBJ2-7|many
CASSPRGGPSYEQYF
TGCGCCAGCAGCCCCCGTGGGGGACCTTCCTACGAGCAGTACTTC
>TRBV6-4|TRBD1|TRBJ2-3|-
CASSETGDTDTQYF
TGTGCCAGCAGTGAAACAGGGGACACAGATACGCAGTATTTT
>TRBV7-9|-|TRBJ1-1|many
CASSFDRTVEAFF
TGTGCCAGCAGCTTTGATAGGACAGTTGAAGCTTTCTTT
>TRBV7-3|-|TRBJ2-6|many
CASSLNPRGANVLTF
TGTGCCAGCAGCTTAAACCCGCGAGGGGCCAACGTCCTGACTTTC
>TRBV7-2|TRBD1|TRBJ2-7|many
CASSPPGTGGTYEQYF
TGTGCCAGCAGCCCACCTGGGACAGGGGGAACCTACGAGCAGTACTTC
>TRBV20-1|-|TRBJ2-1|-
CSAFGSPGDEQFF
TGCAGTGCTTTCGGGAGTCCAGGAGATGAGCAGTTCTTC
>TRBV7-3|-|TRBJ2-1|-
CASSLMSGSSPEQFF
TGTGCCAGCAGCTTAATGTCGGGATCGTCTCCGGAGCAGTTCTTC
>TRBV6-5|TRBD1|TRBJ2-7|many
CASSYSTGGSYEQYF
TGTGCCAGCAGTTACTCTACAGGGGGTTCCTACGAGCAGTACTTC
>TRBV10-3|-|TRBJ2-2|many
CAISEGRELFF
TGTGCCATCAGTGAGGGCAGGGAGCTGTTTTTT
>TRBV6-2/TRBV6-3|-|TRBJ2-1|-
CASSYSRARQFF
TGTGCCAGCAGTTACTCACGGGCCCGGCAGTTCTTC
>TRBV7-2|-|TRBJ1-4|-
CASSLITGSREKLFF
TGTGCCAGCAGCCTAATAACAGGGTCTCGGGAAAAACTGTTTTTT
>TRBV7-2|-|TRBJ2-7|-
CASSLVSAGGVEQYF
TGTGCCAGCAGTCTCGTCTCGGCGGGCGGAGTCGAGCAGTACTTC
>TRBV12-3/TRBV12-4|-|TRBJ1-1|-
CASSSGIDKWLNTEAFF
TGTGCCAGCAGTTCCGGGATAGACAAGTGGTTGAACACTGAAGCTTTCTTT
>TRBV25-1|TRBD1|TRBJ1-1|-
CASSGTGTGMWNTEAFF
TGTGCCAGCAGTGGAACCGGGACAGGGATGTGGAACACTGAAGCTTTCTTT
>TRBV6-2/TRBV6-3|-|TRBJ1-2|many
CASFFRPLGSYGYTF
TGTGCCAGCTTCTTCCGGCCTCTCGGATCCTATGGCTACACCTTC
>TRBV6-1|TRBD1|TRBJ1-1|-
CASSPTRGRGQVNTEAFF
TGTGCCAGCAGTCCCACCCGAGGCAGGGGGCAGGTGAACACTGAAGCTTTCTTT
>TRBV20-1|-|TRBJ1-6|many
CSAQTVSGTTDSPLHF
TGCAGTGCCCAAACTGTCTCCGGGACAACTGATTCACCCCTCCACTTT
>TRBV10-3|-|TRBJ2-7|-
CAISESSQSSYEQYF
TGTGCCATCAGTGAGTCGAGTCAGAGCTCCTACGAGCAGTACTTC
>TRBV7-9|-|TRBJ2-7|many
CASSLVVGTTSYEQYF
TGTGCCAGCAGCTTAGTAGTCGGGACAACTTCCTACGAGCAGTACTTC
>TRBV20-1|TRBD1|TRBJ1-1|-
CSASGGRMNTEAFF
TGCAGTGCTTCAGGGGGCAGGATGAACACTGAAGCTTTCTTT
>TRBV12-3/TRBV12-4|-|TRBJ1-4|few
CASSLGAAEKLFF
TGTGCCAGCAGTTTAGGGGCAGCTGAAAAACTGTTTTTT
>TRBV7-2|TRBD2|TRBJ2-5|-
CASSLLAGVSGETQYF
TGTGCCAGCAGCTTACTAGCGGGGGTATCTGGAGAGACCCAGTACTTC